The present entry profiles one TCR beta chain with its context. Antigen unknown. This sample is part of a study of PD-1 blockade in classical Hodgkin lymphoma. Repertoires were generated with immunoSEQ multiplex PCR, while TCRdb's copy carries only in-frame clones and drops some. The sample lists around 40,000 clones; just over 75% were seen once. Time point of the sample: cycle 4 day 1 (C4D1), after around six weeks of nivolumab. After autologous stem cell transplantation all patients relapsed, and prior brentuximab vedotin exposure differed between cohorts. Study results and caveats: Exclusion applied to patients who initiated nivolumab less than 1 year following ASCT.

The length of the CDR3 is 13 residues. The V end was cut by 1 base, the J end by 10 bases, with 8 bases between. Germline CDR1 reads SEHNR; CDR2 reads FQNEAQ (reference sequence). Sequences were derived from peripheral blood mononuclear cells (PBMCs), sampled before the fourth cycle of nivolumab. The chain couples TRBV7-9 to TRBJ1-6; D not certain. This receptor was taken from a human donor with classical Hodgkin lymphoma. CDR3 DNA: TGTGCCAGCAGCTTAGTCACTTACTCACCCCTCCACTTT. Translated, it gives CASSLVTYSPLHF.